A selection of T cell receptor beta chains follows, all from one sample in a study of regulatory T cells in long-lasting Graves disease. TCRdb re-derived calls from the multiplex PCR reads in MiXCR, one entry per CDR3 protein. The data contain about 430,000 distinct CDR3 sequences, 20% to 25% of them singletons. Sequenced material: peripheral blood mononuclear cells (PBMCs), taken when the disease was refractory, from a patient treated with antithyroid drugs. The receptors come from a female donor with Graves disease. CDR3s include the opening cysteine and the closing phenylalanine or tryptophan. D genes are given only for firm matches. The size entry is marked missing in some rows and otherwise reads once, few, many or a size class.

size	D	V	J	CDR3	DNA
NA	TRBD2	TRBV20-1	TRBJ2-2	CSPRGGSTGELFF	TGCAGTCCCCGGGGGGGCAGCACCGGGGAGCTGTTTTTT
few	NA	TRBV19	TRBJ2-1	CATSPDSHNEQFF	TGTGCCACCAGCCCGGACAGCCACAATGAGCAGTTCTTC
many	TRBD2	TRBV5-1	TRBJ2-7	CASSLEGLASYEQYF	TGCGCCAGCAGCTTGGAAGGACTAGCGTCTTACGAGCAGTACTTC
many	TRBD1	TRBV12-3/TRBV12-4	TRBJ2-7	CASSYHPGQGLTYEQYF	TGTGCCAGCAGTTACCATCCGGGACAGGGCCTCACCTACGAGCAGTACTTC
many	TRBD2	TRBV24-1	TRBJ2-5	CATSDPPGLAGRTQETQYF	TGTGCCACCAGTGATCCGCCGGGACTAGCGGGAAGAACCCAAGAGACCCAGTACTTC
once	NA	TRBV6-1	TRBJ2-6	CASSPAGPPAGANVLTF	TGTGCCAGCAGTCCGGCGGGACCGCCGGCCGGGGCCAACGTCCTGACTTTC
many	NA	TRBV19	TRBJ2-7	CASRGTCSMGESYEQYF	TGTGCCAGTAGGGGGACCTGCTCTATGGGAGAGTCCTACGAGCAGTACTTC
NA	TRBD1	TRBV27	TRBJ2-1	CASSLIQGAWINNEQFF	TGTGCCAGCAGTTTAATACAGGGGGCTTGGATTAACAATGAGCAGTTCTTC
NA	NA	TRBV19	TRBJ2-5	CASRTYVNAQETQYF	TGTGCCAGTAGAACCTACGTGAACGCGCAAGAGACCCAGTACTTC
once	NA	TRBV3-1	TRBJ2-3	CASSRRSGDTLGTQYF	TGTGCCAGCAGCCGCCGAAGCGGGGACACCCTTGGTACGCAGTATTTT
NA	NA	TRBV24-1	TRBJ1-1	CATSDSVQAFF	TGTGCCACCAGTGATTCCGTACAAGCTTTCTTT
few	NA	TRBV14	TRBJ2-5	CASKGGRQETQYF	TGTGCCAGCAAAGGTGGCAGACAAGAGACCCAGTACTTC
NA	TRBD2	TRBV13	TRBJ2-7	CASSTWTSGSLYEQYF	TGTGCCAGCAGCACTTGGACTAGCGGGAGTTTGTACGAGCAGTACTTC
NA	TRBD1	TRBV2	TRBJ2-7	CASTPISGQTYEQYF	TGTGCCAGCACCCCAATATCGGGACAGACCTACGAGCAGTACTTC
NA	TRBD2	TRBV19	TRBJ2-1	CASSKVGGSSYNEQFF	TGTGCCAGTAGTAAGGTGGGCGGGAGCTCCTACAATGAGCAGTTCTTC
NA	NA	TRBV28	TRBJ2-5	CASRGGGEETQYF	TGTGCCAGCAGGGGCGGGGGCGAAGAGACCCAGTACTTC
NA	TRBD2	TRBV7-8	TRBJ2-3	CASSFYSAGVTDTQYF	TGTGCCAGCAGCTTCTATTCAGCGGGAGTGACAGATACGCAGTATTTT
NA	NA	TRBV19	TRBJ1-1	CASNSLISTEAFF	TGTGCCAGTAACTCCTTAATCTCTACTGAAGCTTTCTTT
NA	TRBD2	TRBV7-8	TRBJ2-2	CASSLGPGLAANTGELFF	TGTGCCAGCAGCTTAGGGCCGGGACTAGCAGCAAACACCGGGGAGCTGTTTTTT
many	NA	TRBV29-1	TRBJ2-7	CSVWTVQEQYF	TGCAGCGTGTGGACAGTTCAAGAGCAGTACTTC
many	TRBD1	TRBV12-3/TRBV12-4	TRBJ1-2	CASSLGGGSGGYTF	TGTGCCAGCAGTTTAGGAGGGGGCTCGGGTGGCTACACCTTC
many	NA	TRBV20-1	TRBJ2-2	CSALNRNTGELFF	TGCAGTGCTTTAAACAGGAACACCGGGGAGCTGTTTTTT
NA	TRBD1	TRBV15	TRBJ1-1	CATSSRQGLRSTEAFF	TGTGCCACCAGCTCCCGACAGGGGTTAAGAAGCACTGAAGCTTTCTTT
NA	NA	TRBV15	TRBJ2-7	CATSSPGTFNYEQYF	TGTGCCACCAGCAGCCCCGGGACCTTTAACTACGAGCAGTACTTC
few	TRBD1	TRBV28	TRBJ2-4	CASRPQGRVAKNIQYF	TGTGCCAGCAGGCCACAGGGGCGCGTAGCCAAAAACATTCAGTACTTC
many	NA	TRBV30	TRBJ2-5	CAWTQEGETQYF	TGTGCCTGGACACAGGAGGGAGAGACCCAGTACTTC
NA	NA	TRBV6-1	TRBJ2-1	CASSEGSLVENEQFF	TGTGCCAGCAGTGAAGGGTCTTTAGTGGAGAATGAGCAGTTCTTC
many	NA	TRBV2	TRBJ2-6	CASSEGMGPARRSGANVLTF	TGTGCCAGCAGTGAAGGGATGGGGCCGGCCCGGCGATCTGGGGCCAACGTCCTGACTTTC
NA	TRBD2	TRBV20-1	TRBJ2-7	CSAANPGSGMFSYEQYF	TGCAGTGCCGCTAACCCGGGTAGCGGGATGTTCTCCTACGAGCAGTACTTC